These 27 T cell receptor beta chains were sequenced from one sample in a study of prognosis after radiotherapy for stage I lung cancer. From genomic DNA, two-round multiplex PCR was used to amplify TCR beta CDR3. Specific primers for each TRBV and TRBJ gene were what first-round PCR used. TCRdb passed the multiplex PCR reads through MiXCR, listing each CDR3 protein once. The sample consists of over 45,000 distinct CDR3 sequences, about a quarter of them appearing once. The starting material was PBMCs, obtained before or after stereotactic body radiation therapy (not recorded which). Every receptor here comes from a donor older than 45 with non-small cell lung cancer.

There are many counts of this clonotype. The chain is built from TRBV5-1 and TRBJ2-5; TRBD2 matches at 8 bases. The germline CDR1 and CDR2 sequences are SGHRS and YFSETQ. The CDR3 has 15 residues. Trimming removed 2 bases from V and 5 bases from J; junction bases left unmatched: 8. Here the CDR3 DNA reads TGCGCCAGCAGCTTCGGCGGGGGGCGCCGGGAGACCCAGTACTTC. Its translation is CASSFGGGRRETQYF. Full variable domain (rest looked up from reference TRBV5-1 and TRBJ2-5): KAGVTQTPRYLIKTRGQQVTLSCSPISGHRSVSWYQQTPGQGLQFLFEYFSETQRNKGNFPGRFSGRQFSNSRSEMNVSTLELGDSALYLCASSFGGGRRETQYFGPGTRLLVL.

This clonotype appeared many times. The chain couples TRBV11-3 to TRBJ2-7; either TRBD1 or TRBD2 may fit D (5 bases each). With 5 bases removed from V and 6 bases from J, the gap between germline ends came to 14 bases. Germline CDR1 is SGHNT and CDR2 is YENEEA. This CDR3 is 13 amino acids long. CDR3 in DNA: TGTGCCAGCAGCACCGGGACCCTTCGCGAGCAGTACTTC. It is translated as CASSTGTLREQYF.

Notes on this clonotype: Since a far larger clone is one base different, this is likely a read error. This chain joins TRBV6-9 and TRBJ1-2; D is undetermined. Germline loops: CDR1 MNHGY, CDR2 SVAAGI. V lost 10 bases, J lost 0 bases, and 12 bases lay in between. The CDR3 extends over 13 amino acids. The CDR3: CAISKDSNYGYTF. The CDR3 DNA reads TGTGCCATCAGCAAGGACTCTAACTATGGCTACACCTTC.

This clonotype was counted a few times. This chain uses TRBV25-1 with TRBJ2-4, with 8 bases identical to TRBD2. This CDR3 contains 14 residues. Germline CDR1 reads MGHDK; CDR2 reads SYGVNS. V dropped 2 bases and J dropped 9; count of bases not matched to a gene: 6. The chain's CDR3 is CASSEAGGAVIQYF. DNA for the CDR3: TGTGCCAGCAGTGAAGCGGGGGGCGCGGTCATTCAGTACTTC.

The table lists this clonotype with many counts. The V and J genes are TRBV6-1 and TRBJ2-2; D gene unclear. Germline V gene sequence: CDR1 MNHNS, CDR2 SASEGT. V dropped 2 bases and J dropped 1 base, with 8 bases sitting between them. The CDR3 contains 15 residues. CDR3 in amino acids: CASSEQQLNTGELFF. DNA for the CDR3: TGTGCCAGCAGTGAACAACAACTGAACACCGGGGAGCTGTTTTTT.

This clonotype was detected many times. This chain links TRBV12-3 or TRBV12-4 with TRBJ1-3; D is ambiguous. CDR3 length equals 14 residues. V dropped 3 bases and J dropped 5 bases, with 11 bases sitting between them. CDR3 sequence: CASSFMAGRNTIYF. In DNA, the CDR3 is TGTGCCAGCAGTTTCATGGCTGGGAGAAACACCATATATTTT.

Ten or more counts support this clonotype. This chain joins TRBV19 and TRBJ1-1; D is unresolved. Germline V lookup: CDR1 LNHDA, CDR2 SQIVND (reference sequence). The CDR3 length is 16 residues. With 4 bases removed from V and 0 bases from J, the gap between germline ends came to 15 bases. The CDR3 loop reads CASSTWLSDLNTEAFF. The CDR3 DNA reads as TGTGCCAGTAGTACTTGGTTGTCGGATCTGAACACTGAAGCTTTCTTT.

With regard to this clonotype: Sequence at one end of the junction differs from germline and may be a read error. The chain has TRBV6-1 and TRBJ2-1; 14 bases line up with TRBD2. This CDR3 spans 16 amino acids. Germline CDR1 is MNHNS and CDR2 is SASEGT. The CDR3 DNA sequence: TGTGCCAGAAGTGAGACTAGCGGGGGGGCCTTTAATGAGCAGCTCTTC. It translates to CARSETSGGAFNEQLF.

With respect to this clonotype: A single base separates this from a much larger clone, so it may be a read error. The rearrangement joins TRBV11-3 to TRBJ2-3, with D uncertain. The CDR3 is 14 amino acids. Germline V gives CDR1 SGHNT, CDR2 YENEEA. V was cut by 6 bases and J by 0 bases, with 10 bases left in between. The CDR3 region is CASSHRESTDTQYF. In nucleotides, the CDR3 is TGTGCCAGCAGTCACCGTGAGAGCACAGATACGCAGTATTTT.

At least ten counts were recorded for this clonotype. The rearrangement joins TRBV28 to TRBJ1-3; 8 bases fit TRBD1. The CDR3 spans 16 residues. Germline V lookup: CDR1 MDHEN, CDR2 SYDVKM. V shed 5 bases and J 0 bases; nucleotides not matched to a gene: 6. The CDR3 bases are TGTGCCAGCAGTCCGCGACAGGGGCACTCTGGAAACACCATATATTTT. It is translated as CASSPRQGHSGNTIYF.

This clonotype was seen at least ten times. The rearrangement joins TRBV27 to TRBJ2-3, with D unresolved. The CDR3 consists of 12 residues. The germline V and J ends were trimmed by 5 bases and 4 bases, with 7 bases remaining between them. CDR1 MNHEY and CDR2 SMNVEV come from the germline V gene (reference sequence). The CDR3 reads CASSGRADTQYF. The DNA for the CDR3 is TGTGCCAGCAGTGGGCGTGCAGATACGCAGTATTTT.

Remarks on this clonotype: A much larger clone differs by one base, so this may be a read error. The chain links TRBV30 to TRBJ1-3; 10 bases map to TRBD1. The J segment lost 0 bases and the V segment lost 6 bases, leaving 11 bases of the junction unmatched. Germline loops: CDR1 GTSNPN, CDR2 SVGIG (reference sequence). CDR3 size: 17 residues. CDR3 amino acids: CACHRVRTGGSGNTIYF. The DNA for the CDR3 is TGTGCCTGCCACCGGGTGCGGACAGGGGGCTCTGGAAACACCATATATTTT.

The table lists this clonotype with many counts. This chain connects TRBV4-3 to TRBJ2-3; D call uncertain. Germline assignment: CDR1 LGHNA and CDR2 YSLEER. V was trimmed by 2 bases and J by 6 bases, leaving 15 bases between them. CDR3 length: 15 amino acids. The CDR3 region is CASSQRVPGGDTQYF. CDR3 nucleotide sequence: TGCGCCAGCAGCCAAAGGGTCCCGGGTGGGGATACGCAGTATTTT.

A note on this clonotype: With a much larger clone just one base away, this may be a read error. The chain uses TRBV4-2 and TRBJ1-5; the D gene is possibly TRBD1 (5 bases). This CDR3 has 14 residues. Germline loops: CDR1 LGHNA, CDR2 YNFKEQ. The DNA of the CDR3 is TGTGCCAGCAGCCAAGAAAGGGGAAATCAGCACCAGCATTTT. This gives the protein CASSQERGNQHQHF.

Ten or more counts support this clonotype. The V call is TRBV11-2, the J call TRBJ1-1, with D perhaps matching TRBD1 (6 bases). CDR3 length: 16 residues. Trimming removed 5 bases from V and 3 bases from J, with 19 bases in between. CDR1 and CDR2 from the germline V gene are SGHAT and FQNNGV. CDR3 sequence: CASSPRILQGYTEAFF. In DNA form, the CDR3 reads TGTGCCAGCAGCCCTCGTATACTACAGGGATACACTGAAGCTTTCTTT. The entire variable domain, with the rest obtained from reference TRBV11-2 and TRBJ1-1, is as follows: EAGVAQSPRYKIIEKRQSVAFWCNPISGHATLYWYQQILGQGPKLLIQFQNNGVVDDSQLPKDRFSAERLKGVDSTLKIQPAKLEDSAVYLCASSPRILQGYTEAFFGQGTRLTVV.

To note about this clonotype: Relative to the germline gene, one junction end is altered; a read error may explain this. The chain carries TRBV6-1 and TRBJ1-5; tentative D call: TRBD1 (5 bases). The CDR3 is made up of 14 amino acids. Germline lookup yields CDR1 MNHNS and CDR2 SASEGT. The CDR3, as DNA: TGTGCCAGCACTCCAGGGCAAGTCGGTCAGCCCAAGCATTTT. Its protein product is CASTPGQVGQPKHF.

Ten or more counts support this clonotype. The rearrangement joins TRBV14 to TRBJ1-3; D gene ambiguous. Per germline, CDR1 SGHDN and CDR2 FVKESK. The CDR3 is 13 amino acids. Trimming stripped 1 base from V and 2 bases from J, with 3 bases between. The CDR3 loop is CASSQVTGNTIYF. The CDR3, as DNA: TGTGCCAGCAGCCAAGTCACTGGAAACACCATATATTTT. The whole variable domain, remainder taken from reference TRBV14 and TRBJ1-3, is EAGVTQFPSHSVIEKGQTVTLRCDPISGHDNLYWYRRVMGKEIKFLLHFVKESKQDESGMPNNRFLAERTGGTYSTLKVQPAELEDSGVYFCASSQVTGNTIYFGEGSWLTVV.

This clonotype was seen more than once but under ten times. The junction departs from the called germline gene at one end, perhaps through a read error. V and J are TRBV6-5 and TRBJ1-2; unclear D gene. The length of the CDR3 is 15 residues. Germline assignment: CDR1 MNHEY and CDR2 SVGAGI. The CDR3 spells CASSYSGRNNYCYTF. DNA of the CDR3: TGTGCCAGCAGTTACTCTGGGAGGAATAACTATTGCTACACCTTC.

The sample holds many counts of this clonotype. This chain uses TRBV20-1 with TRBJ2-5, with D maybe TRBD1 (7 bases). Germline-derived CDR1 and CDR2 are DFQATT and SNEGSKA (reference sequence). The CDR3 loop spans 12 amino acids. V was pared by 6 bases and J by 2 bases, with 10 bases between. Written as DNA, the CDR3 is TGCAGTGCCGGGGGACAGCAAGAGACCCAGTACTTC. This codes for CSAGGQQETQYF.

On this clonotype: A much larger clone differs by one base, so this may be a read error. The gene calls are TRBV7-6 and TRBJ2-5, with D uncertain. CDR1 and CDR2 (germline): SGHVS, FNYEAQ. The CDR3 runs 14 residues. CDR3 protein: CASSLLQLQDTQYF. CDR3 DNA sequence: TGTGCCAGCAGCTTATTACAGCTACAAGATACCCAGTACTTC.

Points on this clonotype: A far larger clone lies a single base away; this is likely a read error. CDR3 sequence reads: CASSNPLWTVNEQFF. CDR3 DNA sequence: TGTGCCAGCAGCAATCCCCTCTGGACAGTTAATGAGCAGTTCTTC. The chain carries TRBV6-4 and TRBJ2-1, with D perhaps TRBD1 (6 bases). V was cut by 6 bases and J by 7 bases, with 19 bases left in between. Germline V CDR1 and CDR2: MRHNA, SNTAGT. This CDR3 comprises 15 residues.

The chain couples TRBV29-1 to TRBJ1-2, with TRBD1 as a possible D gene (5 bases). The CDR3 is 13 amino acids. The germline V gene encodes CDR1 SQVTM and CDR2 ANQGSEA. V lost 3 bases, J lost 4 bases, and 12 bases lay in between. CDR3 region: CSVDRGRGYGYTF. The CDR3 bases are TGCAGCGTTGATCGGGGGAGGGGCTATGGCTACACCTTC.

The rearrangement joins TRBV27 to TRBJ1-6; 8 bases map to TRBD1. The trim removed 6 bases at V and 13 bases at J, leaving 14 bases unmatched. The CDR3 contains 15 residues. Germline assignment: CDR1 MNHEY and CDR2 SMNVEV (reference sequence). The CDR3, as DNA: TGTGCCAGCAGGCTCAGACAGGGGTTAACTCCGCCCCTCCACTTT. It specifies CASRLRQGLTPPLHF.

This chain links TRBV9 with TRBJ2-5; either TRBD1 or TRBD2 may fit D (6 bases each). V gave up 2 bases and J gave up 5 bases, with 19 bases separating them. The CDR3 consists of 16 residues. The germline CDR1 and CDR2 sequences are SGDLS and YYNGEE. The CDR3 here is CASSVLAWGPGETQYF. CDR3 nucleotides: TGTGCCAGCAGCGTTCTAGCGTGGGGGCCGGGGGAGACCCAGTACTTC.

As for this clonotype: A read error is the likely source, as a far larger clone sits one nucleotide away. This chain links TRBV6-2 or TRBV6-3 with TRBJ1-4; tentatively, D is TRBD1 (5 bases). The CDR3 totals 15 residues. Germline CDR1 reads MNHEY; CDR2 reads SVGEGT. The CDR3 DNA sequence: TGTGCCAGCATTTACTCGAAAGGGGCCTATGAAAAACTGTTTTTT. Translation: CASIYSKGAYEKLFF.

This clonotype was recorded at least ten times. CDR3 amino acids: CANPRDPYRVPYGYTF. For the CDR3, the DNA is TGTGCCAACCCCAGAGACCCGTACAGGGTACCCTATGGCTACACCTTC. V is TRBV27 and J is TRBJ1-2; weak D call: TRBD1 (6 bases). The CDR3 loop spans 16 amino acids. Trimming pared 10 bases from V and 4 bases from J, leaving 25 bases between. Germline loops: CDR1 MNHEY, CDR2 SMNVEV (reference sequence).

To note about this clonotype: A clone one base away is much larger, so this may be a read error. The chain couples TRBV6-2 or TRBV6-3 to TRBJ2-5, with TRBD1 matching 8 bases. Germline CDR1 and CDR2: MNHEY and SVGEGT. The CDR3 spans 14 residues. After removal of 6 bases from V and 5 bases from J, the junction contained 8 bases not matched to a gene. CDR3 loop: CASSQTGVPETQYF. CDR3 sequence (DNA): TGTGCCAGCAGCCAGACAGGGGTTCCGGAGACCCAGTACTTC.